One sample yielded the 13 T cell receptor beta chains listed below, sequenced in a study of response to subunit inactivated influenza vaccine. TCRdb re-analysed the RT-PCR reads in MiXCR, keeping a single row per CDR3 protein. The sample shows hundreds of thousands of distinct CDR3 sequences, around 25% of them seen only once. Specimen: CD4+ T cells sorted from PBMCs, collected roughly 5 days after vaccination. These receptors were taken from a man aged 50-60 years who received an inactivated influenza vaccine.

The sample holds a few counts of this clonotype. The rearrangement uses TRBV6-2 or TRBV6-3 and TRBJ2-1; 8 bases are a match to TRBD2. Trimming at V came to 8 bases and at J to 1 base, leaving 19 bases not matched to a gene. Looked up from germline, CDR1 is MNHEY and CDR2 is SVGEGT. CDR3 size: 19 residues. The CDR3 nucleotides read TGTGCCAGCTTAAAAGGGAGCGGGGGAGTTCTCGGGTCCTACAATGAGCAGTTCTTC. Its protein product is CASLKGSGGVLGSYNEQFF.

The genes are TRBV14 and TRBJ2-7; 8 bases agree with TRBD1. The CDR3 runs 15 residues. Germline V gene data show CDR1 as SGHDN and CDR2 as FVKESK. The J segment lost 6 bases and the V segment lost 3 bases, leaving 10 bases of the junction unmatched. The DNA of the CDR3 is TGTGCCAGCAGCCATCAACAGGGGGGTCTAAGCGAGCAGTACTTC. Translation gives CASSHQQGGLSEQYF.

The rearrangement links TRBV12-3 or TRBV12-4 to TRBJ2-3, with TRBD2 matching 15 bases. CDR3 length: 17 amino acids. V was pared by 6 bases and J by 7 bases, with 11 bases of the junction left unmatched. The CDR3 region has the DNA TGTGCCAGCAGCTTTGCCCGGGGACTAGCGGGGGGAAATACGCAGTATTTT. Protein: CASSFARGLAGGNTQYF.

This chain joins TRBV5-6 and TRBJ2-5; 9 nucleotides agree with TRBD1. Germline CDR1 reads SGHDT; CDR2 reads YYEEEE. The CDR3 length is 15 residues. V lost 1 base, J lost 5 bases, and 6 bases stayed unmatched. Here the CDR3 reads CASSLLQGARETQYF. The DNA of the CDR3 is TGTGCCAGCAGCTTGTTACAGGGGGCGAGGGAGACCCAGTACTTC.

This clonotype has a handful of counts. V and J are TRBV20-1 and TRBJ1-5, with TRBD1 matching 10 bases. CDR1 and CDR2 from the germline V gene are DFQATT and SNEGSKA (reference sequence). The CDR3 is 15 amino acids. The V segment lost 2 bases and the J segment 8 bases; nucleotides outside the gene matches: 9. The CDR3 sequence: CSARIGTGEEEPQHF. CDR3 bases: TGCAGTGCTAGAATCGGGACAGGGGAGGAGGAGCCCCAGCATTTT.

This clonotype came up a few times. The genes are TRBV4-1 and TRBJ1-4; a weak D match, TRBD1 (5 bases). The CDR3 has 18 amino acids. Germline values: CDR1 MGHRA, CDR2 YSYEKL. Trimming pared 1 base from V and 5 bases from J, leaving 20 bases between. The CDR3 spells CASSQVGFRGRQNEKLFF. The CDR3 DNA follows: TGCGCCAGCAGCCAAGTTGGCTTCCGGGGACGGCAGAATGAAAAACTGTTTTTT.

The V gene is TRBV6-2 or TRBV6-3, the J gene TRBJ2-2, with D maybe TRBD1 (5 bases). Germline V gives CDR1 MNHEY, CDR2 SVGEGT. CDR3 length: 13 amino acids. Trimming removed 9 bases at V and 13 bases at J, with 21 bases between. As DNA, the CDR3 is TGTGCCAGTCGGCTTGGACCACCAACAGGGCTGTTTTTT. As protein: CASRLGPPTGLFF.

V and J are TRBV2 and TRBJ2-1, with 10 nucleotides matching TRBD2. The CDR3 loop spans 14 amino acids. V lost 6 bases to trimming and J lost 7 bases; unmatched junction nucleotides: 6. CDR1 SNHLY and CDR2 FYNNEI come from the germline V gene. This CDR3 is CASRTGTSVNEQFF. As DNA, the CDR3 is TGTGCCAGCAGGACCGGGACTAGCGTGAATGAGCAGTTCTTC.

The chain has TRBV6-5 and TRBJ1-2; D is undetermined. The length of the CDR3 is 14 residues. Germline lookup yields CDR1 MNHEY and CDR2 SVGAGI. V was clipped by 0 bases and J by 6 bases, with 11 bases between them. CDR3 nucleotides: TGTGCCAGCAGTTACTCGAGGATCGGGAATGGCTACACCTTC. This gives the protein CASSYSRIGNGYTF.

The V gene is TRBV28, the J gene TRBJ1-1; unclear D gene. CDR1 and CDR2 (germline): MDHEN, SYDVKM. V shed 6 bases and J shed 0 bases, with 11 bases lying between them. The CDR3 length is 14 residues. The CDR3 loop is CASSPPMLNTEAFF. The CDR3 region has the DNA TGTGCCAGCAGCCCCCCGATGTTGAACACTGAAGCTTTCTTT.

This chain uses TRBV5-1 with TRBJ2-5; no definite D call. The CDR3 extends over 13 amino acids. Germline V gives CDR1 SGHRS, CDR2 YFSETQ. V lost 0 bases and J lost 5, with 8 bases in between. CDR3 sequence: CASSLDRPETQYF. In DNA form, the CDR3 reads TGCGCCAGCAGCTTGGACCGCCCGGAGACCCAGTACTTC.

This clonotype was observed a few times. The chain couples TRBV7-2 to TRBJ2-7, with 11 bases matching TRBD2. V lost 5 bases, J lost 4 bases, and 10 bases stayed unmatched. In germline, CDR1 is SGHTA, CDR2 FQGNSA. The length of the CDR3 is 16 residues. The CDR3 coding sequence is TGTGCCAGCAGCGGATCGGGGACTAGCGGAAAATACGAGCAGTACTTC. It encodes CASSGSGTSGKYEQYF.

In its sample, this clonotype was seen a few times. The rearrangement joins TRBV5-1 to TRBJ2-3; 9 nucleotides agree with TRBD1. Per germline, CDR1 SGHRS and CDR2 YFSETQ. With V trimmed by 0 bases and J by 2 bases, 4 bases remained unmatched. The CDR3 contains 16 residues. The CDR3 region is CASSLVGQGNTDTQYF. CDR3 nucleotide sequence: TGCGCCAGCAGCTTGGTGGGACAGGGTAACACAGATACGCAGTATTTT. Filled out from reference TRBV5-1 and TRBJ2-3, the complete variable domain reads KAGVTQTPRYLIKTRGQQVTLSCSPISGHRSVSWYQQTPGQGLQFLFEYFSETQRNKGNFPGRFSGRQFSNSRSEMNVSTLELGDSALYLCASSLVGQGNTDTQYFGPGTRLTVL.